These T cell receptor beta chains were read from a single sample in a study of cytomegalovirus exposure and HLA in healthy donors. Assay used: immunoSEQ multiplex PCR; TCRdb lists only in-frame clones, some missing. There are hundreds of thousands of clones in the sample; roughly 84% occur only once, and about 0.77% lies in the top ten. Specimen: PBMCs. The receptors shown here come from a boy between 2 and 15 years old in good health and CMV-seronegative. CDR3s include the opening cysteine and the closing phenylalanine or tryptophan. The order of the fields is D gene, V gene, clone size, J gene, CDR3 DNA, CDR3 protein. The D gene is left open where the match is weak. For some rows the clone size is stated as once, few or many, or as a class when expanded; others skip it.

d_gene: NA; v_gene: TRBV30; abundance: NA; j_gene: TRBJ2-3; CDR3nt: TGTGCCTTTTCTAGCACAGATACGCAGTATTTT; CDR3aa: CAFSSTDTQYF
d_gene: TRBD2; v_gene: TRBV5-1; abundance: once; j_gene: TRBJ2-7; CDR3nt: TGCGCCAGCAGCTGGGGTGGAGCGGGAAACGAGCAGTACTTC; CDR3aa: CASSWGGAGNEQYF
d_gene: TRBD2; v_gene: TRBV27; abundance: NA; j_gene: TRBJ2-2; CDR3nt: TGTGCCAGCAGACCCAGCGGGGGGGACACCGGGGAGCTGTTTTTT; CDR3aa: CASRPSGGDTGELFF
d_gene: TRBD1; v_gene: TRBV6-1; abundance: NA; j_gene: TRBJ1-1; CDR3nt: TGTGCCAGCAGTGAAGGCCCAGGGGGCACGACTGAAGCTTTCTTT; CDR3aa: CASSEGPGGTTEAFF
d_gene: NA; v_gene: TRBV6-1; abundance: NA; j_gene: TRBJ2-7; CDR3nt: TGTGCCAGCAGTGGGAGGTACAGCTCCTACGAGCAGTACTTC; CDR3aa: CASSGRYSSYEQYF
d_gene: TRBD1; v_gene: TRBV7-8; abundance: NA; j_gene: TRBJ1-3; CDR3nt: TGTGCCAGCAGCGTCGGGACAGTGGGAAACACCATATATTTT; CDR3aa: CASSVGTVGNTIYF
d_gene: TRBD1; v_gene: TRBV23-1; abundance: NA; j_gene: TRBJ2-3; CDR3nt: TGCGCCAGCAGTCATCCGGACAGGGGATGCGGAGATACGCAGTATTTT; CDR3aa: CASSHPDRGCGDTQYF
d_gene: TRBD1; v_gene: TRBV19; abundance: NA; j_gene: TRBJ1-2; CDR3nt: TGTGCCAGTAGTGTGACAGGGGGGGATGGCTACACCTTC; CDR3aa: CASSVTGGDGYTF
d_gene: NA; v_gene: TRBV5-1; abundance: NA; j_gene: TRBJ2-2; CDR3nt: TGCGCCAGCAGCTTGGAGGCAGATGCGGTCACCGGGGAGCTGTTTTTT; CDR3aa: CASSLEADAVTGELFF
d_gene: TRBD1; v_gene: TRBV19; abundance: NA; j_gene: TRBJ2-5; CDR3nt: TGTGCCAGTAGTAGGGACAGAGAAGAGACCCAGTACTTC; CDR3aa: CASSRDREETQYF
d_gene: NA; v_gene: TRBV29-1; abundance: few; j_gene: TRBJ1-4; CDR3nt: TGCAGCGTCCCGGGTCCCAGTAAACTGTTTTTT; CDR3aa: CSVPGPSKLFF
d_gene: TRBD2; v_gene: TRBV7-9; abundance: NA; j_gene: TRBJ2-7; CDR3nt: TGTGCCAGCAGCTCTACCAGCGGGGCTTCCTACGAGCAGTACTTC; CDR3aa: CASSSTSGASYEQYF
d_gene: NA; v_gene: TRBV9; abundance: NA; j_gene: TRBJ1-1; CDR3nt: TGTGCCAGCAGCGTAGCAACCTCACAGGTCATGAACACTGAAGCTTTCTTT; CDR3aa: CASSVATSQVMNTEAFF
d_gene: NA; v_gene: TRBV12-5; abundance: NA; j_gene: TRBJ2-3; CDR3nt: TGTGCTAGTGGTTTTCTAGCGAGCGCAGATACGCAGTATTTT; CDR3aa: CASGFLASADTQYF
d_gene: TRBD1; v_gene: TRBV18; abundance: NA; j_gene: TRBJ1-4; CDR3nt: TGTGCCAGCTCAGGGGACAGGGGGCGCGAAAAACTGTTTTTT; CDR3aa: CASSGDRGREKLFF
d_gene: NA; v_gene: TRBV13; abundance: NA; j_gene: TRBJ1-3; CDR3nt: TGTGCCAGCAGCTTAGGCCGGGGGGTCCTCTCTGGAAACACCATATATTTT; CDR3aa: CASSLGRGVLSGNTIYF
d_gene: TRBD1; v_gene: TRBV6-5; abundance: few; j_gene: TRBJ1-6; CDR3nt: TGTGCCAGCAGTTACGACAGGGTCTATAATTCACCCCTCCACTTT; CDR3aa: CASSYDRVYNSPLHF
d_gene: TRBD2; v_gene: TRBV10-3; abundance: NA; j_gene: TRBJ2-7; CDR3nt: TGTGCCATCAGTGAGTCGTCTAGCGGGAGCTACGAGCAGTACTTC; CDR3aa: CAISESSSGSYEQYF
d_gene: TRBD1; v_gene: TRBV9; abundance: NA; j_gene: TRBJ2-1; CDR3nt: TGTGCCAGCAGCGTAGCCTGGGGGACAGCCTACAATGAGCAGTTCTTC; CDR3aa: CASSVAWGTAYNEQFF
d_gene: NA; v_gene: TRBV6-1; abundance: NA; j_gene: TRBJ1-5; CDR3nt: TGTGCCAGCAGTGTCCGGACAAATCAGCCCCAGCATTTT; CDR3aa: CASSVRTNQPQHF
d_gene: NA; v_gene: TRBV5-8; abundance: NA; j_gene: TRBJ2-7; CDR3nt: TGTGCCAGCAGCTTGGCCCCACCCGGAAACAGTATCCACTACGAGCAGTACTTC; CDR3aa: CASSLAPPGNSIHYEQYF
d_gene: NA; v_gene: TRBV7-2; abundance: once; j_gene: TRBJ1-1; CDR3nt: TGTGCCAGCAGCTTAGTAGCTCTAGCACAAGCTTTCTTT; CDR3aa: CASSLVALAQAFF
d_gene: TRBD1; v_gene: TRBV11-3; abundance: once; j_gene: TRBJ1-1; CDR3nt: TGTGCCAGCAGCCAGTCGGGACAGAGTGAAGCTTTCTTT; CDR3aa: CASSQSGQSEAFF
d_gene: NA; v_gene: TRBV6-5; abundance: NA; j_gene: TRBJ2-7; CDR3nt: TGTGCCAGCGGTAGCGCTTACGAGCAGTACTTC; CDR3aa: CASGSAYEQYF
d_gene: NA; v_gene: TRBV6-5; abundance: NA; j_gene: TRBJ1-2; CDR3nt: TGTGCCAGCAGTTACTTATCGGCTAACTATGGCTACACCTTC; CDR3aa: CASSYLSANYGYTF
d_gene: NA; v_gene: TRBV7-2; abundance: NA; j_gene: TRBJ1-1; CDR3nt: TGTGCCAGCAGCGCTTTAGGTAGGAGTAAGAACACTGAAGCTTTCTTT; CDR3aa: CASSALGRSKNTEAFF
d_gene: TRBD1; v_gene: TRBV13; abundance: NA; j_gene: TRBJ2-7; CDR3nt: TGTGCCAGCACCCCACGACAGGGGGTGGCCTACGAGCAGTACTTC; CDR3aa: CASTPRQGVAYEQYF
d_gene: NA; v_gene: TRBV27; abundance: NA; j_gene: TRBJ2-3; CDR3nt: TGTGCCAGCAGTCAGGGGCAAAGTATCACAGATACGCAGTATTTT; CDR3aa: CASSQGQSITDTQYF
d_gene: NA; v_gene: TRBV5-6; abundance: NA; j_gene: TRBJ2-4; CDR3nt: TGTGCCAGCAGCTTCCAGGGTCTAGCCAAAAACATTCAGTACTTC; CDR3aa: CASSFQGLAKNIQYF
d_gene: NA; v_gene: TRBV29-1; abundance: NA; j_gene: TRBJ1-3; CDR3nt: TGCAGCGTATCACAGGGCTCAGGAAACACCATATATTTT; CDR3aa: CSVSQGSGNTIYF
d_gene: NA; v_gene: TRBV9; abundance: NA; j_gene: TRBJ2-1; CDR3nt: TGTGCCAGCAGCGCCCACTCTGGGGGCGATGAGCAGTTCTTC; CDR3aa: CASSAHSGGDEQFF
d_gene: TRBD1; v_gene: TRBV5-1; abundance: NA; j_gene: TRBJ1-1; CDR3nt: TGCGCCAGCAGCCCCGGACAGGGTGAAGCTTTCTTT; CDR3aa: CASSPGQGEAFF
d_gene: TRBD1; v_gene: TRBV12-5; abundance: NA; j_gene: TRBJ1-2; CDR3nt: TGTGCTAGTGGATTGGGACAGGCCCACTATGGCTACACCTTC; CDR3aa: CASGLGQAHYGYTF
d_gene: NA; v_gene: TRBV19; abundance: NA; j_gene: TRBJ1-1; CDR3nt: TGTGCCAGTAGTATTAGCGGGGGGCTCACTGAAGCTTTCTTT; CDR3aa: CASSISGGLTEAFF
d_gene: TRBD2; v_gene: TRBV15; abundance: NA; j_gene: TRBJ2-7; CDR3nt: TGTGCCACCAGCAGAGTGCGGGAGGTCCGAGGCGAGCAGTACTTC; CDR3aa: CATSRVREVRGEQYF
d_gene: NA; v_gene: TRBV5-1; abundance: NA; j_gene: TRBJ2-1; CDR3nt: TGCGCCAGCACCCACTCCCTTTTAAATGAGCAGTTCTTC; CDR3aa: CASTHSLLNEQFF
d_gene: NA; v_gene: TRBV27; abundance: NA; j_gene: TRBJ2-1; CDR3nt: TGTGCCAGCAGTCCCCCTGCAGGGTGTGAGCAGTTCTTC; CDR3aa: CASSPPAGCEQFF
d_gene: NA; v_gene: TRBV21-1; abundance: NA; j_gene: TRBJ2-1; CDR3nt: TGTGCCAGCAGCAAGGTCCCCCTTAGCGGGAGATTCTACAATGAGCAGTTCTTC; CDR3aa: CASSKVPLSGRFYNEQFF
d_gene: TRBD1; v_gene: TRBV6-6; abundance: NA; j_gene: TRBJ1-1; CDR3nt: TGTGCCAGCAGTTACTCGGGGGACAGGGTTGAAGCTTTCTTT; CDR3aa: CASSYSGDRVEAFF
d_gene: NA; v_gene: TRBV7-9; abundance: NA; j_gene: TRBJ1-2; CDR3nt: TGTTCCAGCAGCACGACGGAGAACTATGGCTACACCTTC; CDR3aa: CSSSTTENYGYTF
d_gene: TRBD1; v_gene: TRBV19; abundance: NA; j_gene: TRBJ1-1; CDR3nt: TGTGCCAGTAGTAAAGGGGACAGGGGCTTCACTGAAGCTTTCTTT; CDR3aa: CASSKGDRGFTEAFF
d_gene: NA; v_gene: TRBV7-6; abundance: NA; j_gene: TRBJ1-1; CDR3nt: TGTGCCAGCAGCTTACAGGTCTACGACACTGAAGCTTTCTTT; CDR3aa: CASSLQVYDTEAFF
d_gene: TRBD1; v_gene: TRBV2; abundance: NA; j_gene: TRBJ1-2; CDR3nt: TGTGCCAGCAGTGGCCCGACAGGGGGAAACTATGGCTACACCTTC; CDR3aa: CASSGPTGGNYGYTF
d_gene: NA; v_gene: TRBV6-6; abundance: NA; j_gene: TRBJ2-7; CDR3nt: TGTGCCAGCAGTTACTCGGACACCCGTCGAGAGCAGTACTTC; CDR3aa: CASSYSDTRREQYF
d_gene: TRBD1; v_gene: TRBV19; abundance: NA; j_gene: TRBJ1-5; CDR3nt: TGTGCCAGTACAACAGGGGGATCCAATCAGCCCCAGCATTTT; CDR3aa: CASTTGGSNQPQHF
d_gene: NA; v_gene: TRBV12-5; abundance: NA; j_gene: TRBJ1-1; CDR3nt: TGTGCTAGTGGTTCGCGATCCGGACTAGGGAACACTGAAGCTTTCTTT; CDR3aa: CASGSRSGLGNTEAFF
d_gene: TRBD1; v_gene: TRBV6-5; abundance: NA; j_gene: TRBJ1-5; CDR3nt: TGTGCCAGCAGTTCCACAGGGGGCAATCAGCCCCAGCATTTT; CDR3aa: CASSSTGGNQPQHF
d_gene: TRBD1; v_gene: TRBV5-1; abundance: NA; j_gene: TRBJ1-2; CDR3nt: TGCGCCAGGTCAGGGGGCATTGGCTACACCTTC; CDR3aa: CARSGGIGYTF